This T cell receptor (beta chain) was sequenced for a study of blood T cell repertoires in COVID-19. Sequencing was performed with immunoSEQ multiplex PCR; in TCRdb, only in-frame clones are kept and a portion is missing. The sample gives 250,000 to 300,000 clones, around 90% of which show up once; 0.75% to 1% is in the top ten. The V gene lost 0 bases and the J gene lost 7 bases, with 18 bases spanning the gap. Germline V gives CDR1 LGHNA, CDR2 YSLEER. CDR3 length: 16 residues. The chain uses TRBV4-3 and TRBJ1-2; no definite D call. This receptor was identified in a woman aged 25-40 years who had recovered from COVID-19. Sequencing input: PBMCs or T cells enriched from blood (not recorded which). CDR3 bases: TGCGCCAGCAGCCAAGAAGGACCCGACGAAGCGGGTGGCTACACCTTC. It yields the protein CASSQEGPDEAGGYTF.